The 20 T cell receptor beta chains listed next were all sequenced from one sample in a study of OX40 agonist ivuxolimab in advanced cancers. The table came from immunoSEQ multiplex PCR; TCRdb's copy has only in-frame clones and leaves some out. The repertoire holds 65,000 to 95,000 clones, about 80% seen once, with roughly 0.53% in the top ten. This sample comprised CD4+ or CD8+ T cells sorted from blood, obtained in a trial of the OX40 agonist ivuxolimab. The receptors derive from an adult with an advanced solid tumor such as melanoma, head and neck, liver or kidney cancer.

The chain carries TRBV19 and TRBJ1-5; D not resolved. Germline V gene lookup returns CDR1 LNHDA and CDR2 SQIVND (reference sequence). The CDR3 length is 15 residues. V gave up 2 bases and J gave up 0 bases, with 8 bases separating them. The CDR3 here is CASSISRLSNQPQHF. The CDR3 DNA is TGTGCCAGTAGTATAAGTCGTCTTAGCAATCAGCCCCAGCATTTT. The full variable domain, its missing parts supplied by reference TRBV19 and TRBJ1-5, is DGGITQSPKYLFRKEGQNVTLSCEQNLNHDAMYWYRQDPGQGLRLIYYSQIVNDFQKGDIAEGYSVSREKKESFPLTVTSAQKNPTAFYLCASSISRLSNQPQHFGDGTRLSIL.

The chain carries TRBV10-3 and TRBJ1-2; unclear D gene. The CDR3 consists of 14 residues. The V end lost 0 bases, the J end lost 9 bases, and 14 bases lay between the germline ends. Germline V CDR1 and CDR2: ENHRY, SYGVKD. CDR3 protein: CAISESPMDGSYTF. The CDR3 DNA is TGTGCCATCAGTGAGTCCCCGATGGACGGGAGCTACACCTTC.

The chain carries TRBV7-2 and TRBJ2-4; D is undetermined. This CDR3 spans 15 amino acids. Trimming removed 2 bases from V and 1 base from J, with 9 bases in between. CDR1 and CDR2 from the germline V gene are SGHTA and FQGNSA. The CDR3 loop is CASSLFTSAKNIQYF. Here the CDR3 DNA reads TGTGCCAGCAGCTTATTTACCTCTGCCAAAAACATTCAGTACTTC.

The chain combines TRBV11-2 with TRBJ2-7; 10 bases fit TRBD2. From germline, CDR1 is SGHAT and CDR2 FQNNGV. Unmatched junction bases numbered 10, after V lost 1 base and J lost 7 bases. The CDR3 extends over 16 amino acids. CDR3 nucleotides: TGTGCCAGCAGCTTAGCTGGTTTCCTAGCGGGAGTTGAGCAGTACTTC. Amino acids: CASSLAGFLAGVEQYF. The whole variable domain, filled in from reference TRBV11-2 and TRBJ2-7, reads EAGVAQSPRYKIIEKRQSVAFWCNPISGHATLYWYQQILGQGPKLLIQFQNNGVVDDSQLPKDRFSAERLKGVDSTLKIQPAKLEDSAVYLCASSLAGFLAGVEQYFGPGTRLTVT.

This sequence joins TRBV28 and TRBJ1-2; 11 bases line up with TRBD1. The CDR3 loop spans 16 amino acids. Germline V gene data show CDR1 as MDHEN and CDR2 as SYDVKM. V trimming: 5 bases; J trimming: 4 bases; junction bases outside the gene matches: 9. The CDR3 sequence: CASSPPGQGDPYGYTF. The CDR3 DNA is TGTGCCAGCAGTCCTCCGGGACAGGGGGATCCCTATGGCTACACCTTC.

Here the CDR3 reads CASSVGGRNEQFF. The CDR3 bases are TGTGCCAGCAGTGTTGGAGGGCGCAATGAGCAGTTCTTC. The genes are TRBV2 and TRBJ2-1, with D possibly TRBD2 on 6 matching bases. CDR3 length: 13 residues. Trimming took 4 bases from V and 6 from J, leaving 10 bases between them. Germline CDR1 is SNHLY and CDR2 is FYNNEI.

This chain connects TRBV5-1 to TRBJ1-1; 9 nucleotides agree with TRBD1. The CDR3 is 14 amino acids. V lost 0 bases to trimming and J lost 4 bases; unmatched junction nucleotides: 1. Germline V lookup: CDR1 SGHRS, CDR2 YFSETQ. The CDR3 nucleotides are TGCGCCAGCAGCTTGGGACAGGGGGGCACTGAAGCTTTCTTT. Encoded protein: CASSLGQGGTEAFF.

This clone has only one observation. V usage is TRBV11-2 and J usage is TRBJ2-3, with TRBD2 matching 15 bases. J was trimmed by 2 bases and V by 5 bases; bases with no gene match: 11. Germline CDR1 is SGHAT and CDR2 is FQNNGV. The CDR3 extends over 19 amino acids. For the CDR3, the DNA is TGTGCCAGCAGCACCGGGACTAGCGGGAGGATGGGTAACACAGATACGCAGTATTTT. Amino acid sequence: CASSTGTSGRMGNTDTQYF.

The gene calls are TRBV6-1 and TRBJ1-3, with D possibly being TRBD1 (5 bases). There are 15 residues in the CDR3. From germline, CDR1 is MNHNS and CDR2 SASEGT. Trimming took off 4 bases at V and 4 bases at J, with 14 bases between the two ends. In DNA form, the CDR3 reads TGTGCCAGCAGTGCCCTCCGGGACGGCGGAAACACCATATATTTT. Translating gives CASSALRDGGNTIYF.

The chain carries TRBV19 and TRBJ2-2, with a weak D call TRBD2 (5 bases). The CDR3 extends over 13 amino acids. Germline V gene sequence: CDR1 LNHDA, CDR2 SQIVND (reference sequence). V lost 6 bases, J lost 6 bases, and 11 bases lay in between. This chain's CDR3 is CASSRDSAGELFF. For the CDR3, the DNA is TGTGCCAGTAGCCGGGATAGTGCCGGGGAGCTGTTTTTT. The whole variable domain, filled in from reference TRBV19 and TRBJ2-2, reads DGGITQSPKYLFRKEGQNVTLSCEQNLNHDAMYWYRQDPGQGLRLIYYSQIVNDFQKGDIAEGYSVSREKKESFPLTVTSAQKNPTAFYLCASSRDSAGELFFGEGSRLTVL.

In nucleotides, the CDR3 is TGTGCCAGCAGCCAGGCCTCGGGCGGCACCGGGGAGCTGTTTTTT. Its protein product is CASSQASGGTGELFF. This chain connects TRBV5-5 to TRBJ2-2; D is undetermined. Germline values: CDR1 SGHKS, CDR2 YYEKEE (reference sequence). The CDR3 runs to 15 residues. The V and J ends lost 4 bases and 4 bases respectively, with 14 bases between them.

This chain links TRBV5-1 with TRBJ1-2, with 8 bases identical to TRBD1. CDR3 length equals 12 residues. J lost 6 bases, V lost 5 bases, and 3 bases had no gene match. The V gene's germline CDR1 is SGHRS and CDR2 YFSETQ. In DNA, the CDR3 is TGCGCCAGCAGGCTGGGACAGGATGGCTACACCTTC. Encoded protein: CASRLGQDGYTF. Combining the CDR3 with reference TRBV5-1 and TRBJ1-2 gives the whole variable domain KAGVTQTPRYLIKTRGQQVTLSCSPISGHRSVSWYQQTPGQGLQFLFEYFSETQRNKGNFPGRFSGRQFSNSRSEMNVSTLELGDSALYLCASRLGQDGYTFGSGTRLTVV.

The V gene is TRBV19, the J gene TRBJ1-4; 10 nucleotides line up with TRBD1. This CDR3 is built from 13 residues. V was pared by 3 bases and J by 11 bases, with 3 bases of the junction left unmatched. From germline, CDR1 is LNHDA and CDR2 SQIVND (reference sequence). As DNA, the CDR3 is TGTGCCAGTAGTATCCGGGACAGGGGTAAACTGTTTTTT. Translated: CASSIRDRGKLFF.

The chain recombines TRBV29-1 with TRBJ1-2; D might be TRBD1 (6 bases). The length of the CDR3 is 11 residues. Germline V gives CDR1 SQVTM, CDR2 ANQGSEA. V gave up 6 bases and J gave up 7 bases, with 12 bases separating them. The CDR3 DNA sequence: TGCAGCGTCACAGGGAATGGTGGCTACACCTTC. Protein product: CSVTGNGGYTF.

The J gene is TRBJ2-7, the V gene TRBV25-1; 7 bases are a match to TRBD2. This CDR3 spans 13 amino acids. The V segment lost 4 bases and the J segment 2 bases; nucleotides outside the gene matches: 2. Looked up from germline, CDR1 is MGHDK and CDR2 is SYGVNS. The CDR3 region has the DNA TGTGCCAGCAGTGGAAGCGGGGCCTACGAGCAGTACTTC. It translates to CASSGSGAYEQYF.

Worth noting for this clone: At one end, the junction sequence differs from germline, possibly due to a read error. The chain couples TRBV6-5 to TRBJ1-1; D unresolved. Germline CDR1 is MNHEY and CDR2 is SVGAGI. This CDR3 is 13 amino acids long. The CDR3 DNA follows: TGTGCCAGCAGTCCCAATACGAACGCTGAAGCTTTCTTT. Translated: CASSPNTNAEAFF.

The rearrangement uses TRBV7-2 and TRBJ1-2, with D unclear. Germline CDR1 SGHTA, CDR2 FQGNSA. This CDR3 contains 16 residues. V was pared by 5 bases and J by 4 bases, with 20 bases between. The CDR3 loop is CASSRYTGGTAYGYTF. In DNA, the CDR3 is TGTGCCAGCAGCCGGTACACCGGAGGAACGGCCTATGGCTACACCTTC.

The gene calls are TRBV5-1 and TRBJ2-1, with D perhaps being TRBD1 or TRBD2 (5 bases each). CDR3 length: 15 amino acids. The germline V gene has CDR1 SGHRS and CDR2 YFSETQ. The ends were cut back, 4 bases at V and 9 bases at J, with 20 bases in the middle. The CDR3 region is CASSPPGPQGAEQFF. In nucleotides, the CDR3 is TGCGCCAGCAGCCCACCCGGGCCTCAGGGAGCTGAGCAGTTCTTC.

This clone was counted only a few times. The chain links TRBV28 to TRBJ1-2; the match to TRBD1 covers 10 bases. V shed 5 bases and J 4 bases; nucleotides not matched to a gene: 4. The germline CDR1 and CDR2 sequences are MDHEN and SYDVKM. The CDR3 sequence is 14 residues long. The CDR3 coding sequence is TGTGCCAGCAGTAGGGGGGACAGGGGCTATGGCTACACCTTC. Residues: CASSRGDRGYGYTF.

The CDR3 bases are TGTGCCAGCAGCTTTAGGGGAAATGGGGAAAAACTGTTTTTT. It translates to CASSFRGNGEKLFF. This chain connects TRBV7-9 to TRBJ1-4; weak D call: TRBD1 (5 bases). Trimming stripped 3 bases from V and 8 bases from J, with 13 bases between. The CDR3 length is 14 residues. Germline assignment: CDR1 SEHNR and CDR2 FQNEAQ (reference sequence). The variable domain in full, with the rest retrieved from reference TRBV7-9 and TRBJ1-4, is DTGVSQNPRHKITKRGQNVTFRCDPISEHNRLYWYRQTLGQGPEFLTYFQNEAQLEKSRLLSDRFSAERPKGSFSTLEIQRTEQGDSAMYLCASSFRGNGEKLFFGSGTQLSVL.